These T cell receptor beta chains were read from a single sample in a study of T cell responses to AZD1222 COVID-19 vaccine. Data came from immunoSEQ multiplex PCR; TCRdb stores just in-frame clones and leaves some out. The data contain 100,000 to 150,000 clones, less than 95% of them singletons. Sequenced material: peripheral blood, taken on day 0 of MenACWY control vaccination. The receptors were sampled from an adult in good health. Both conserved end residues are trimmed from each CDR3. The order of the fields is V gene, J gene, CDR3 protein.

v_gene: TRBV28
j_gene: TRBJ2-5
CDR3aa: ASSFGGARETQY

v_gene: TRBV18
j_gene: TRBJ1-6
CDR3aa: ASSPRPGVDYNSPLH

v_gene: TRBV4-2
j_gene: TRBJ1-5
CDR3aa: ASSPATGQGNQPQH

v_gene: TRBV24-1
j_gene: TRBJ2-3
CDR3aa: ATSESSGGADTQY

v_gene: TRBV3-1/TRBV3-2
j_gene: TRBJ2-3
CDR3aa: ASSAGTGGSDTQY

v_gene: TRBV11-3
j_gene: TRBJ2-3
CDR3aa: ASSSTTNSDTQY

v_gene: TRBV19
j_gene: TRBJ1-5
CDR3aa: ASSIGSGPQH

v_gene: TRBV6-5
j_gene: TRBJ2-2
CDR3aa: ASSQGHLGELF

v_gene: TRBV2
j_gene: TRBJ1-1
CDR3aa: ASSEEGRVANTEAF

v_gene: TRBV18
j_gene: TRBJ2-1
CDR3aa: ASSPPVGIREF

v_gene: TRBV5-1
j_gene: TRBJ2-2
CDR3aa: ASRPGTVNTGELF

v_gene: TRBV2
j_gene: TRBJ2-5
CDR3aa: ASSKTGPEETQY

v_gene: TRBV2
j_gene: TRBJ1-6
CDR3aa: ASSMDGYNSPLH

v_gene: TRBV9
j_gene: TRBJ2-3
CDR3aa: ASSVDPSSAAREADTQY

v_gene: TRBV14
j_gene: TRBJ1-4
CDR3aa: ASSQGNTGTGVEKLF

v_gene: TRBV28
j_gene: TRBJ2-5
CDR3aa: ASSPRTGLQETQY

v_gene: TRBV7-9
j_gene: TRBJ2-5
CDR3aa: ASSLVLAGTETQY

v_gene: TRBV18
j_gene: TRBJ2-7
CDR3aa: ASSQPGQGYEQY

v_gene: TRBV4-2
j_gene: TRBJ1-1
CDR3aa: ASSQELGQDTEAF

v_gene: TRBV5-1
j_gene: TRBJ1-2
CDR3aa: ASSISKDYGYT

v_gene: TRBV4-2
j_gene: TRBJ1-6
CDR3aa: ASSQDRQWHDNSPLH

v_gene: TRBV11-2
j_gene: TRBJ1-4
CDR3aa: ASSSTGVGEKLF

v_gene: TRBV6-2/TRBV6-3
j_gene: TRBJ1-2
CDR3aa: ASSYSSYGQSPYT

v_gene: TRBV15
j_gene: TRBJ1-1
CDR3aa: ATSSSQGRAF

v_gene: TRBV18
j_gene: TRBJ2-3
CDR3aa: ASSPREDTQY

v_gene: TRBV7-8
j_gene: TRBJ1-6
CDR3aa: ASANGQGGSPLH

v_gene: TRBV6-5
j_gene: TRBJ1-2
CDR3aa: ASSSAGAYGYT

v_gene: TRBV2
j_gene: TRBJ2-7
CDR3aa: ASSDGRGDYEQY

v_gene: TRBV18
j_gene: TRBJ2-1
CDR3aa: ASSPRDRGHNEQF

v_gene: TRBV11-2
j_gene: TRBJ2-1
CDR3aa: ASSLEGDRSVRQF

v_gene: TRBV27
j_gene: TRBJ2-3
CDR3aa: ASSFGDNTQY

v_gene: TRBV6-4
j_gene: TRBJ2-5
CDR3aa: ASSDLETQY